This entry describes one T cell receptor (beta chain). Which antigen it targets is not known. There are no base qualities to consult, and no much larger clone falls within one base. A single peripheral blood draw of 95 to 150 mL on average was collected from each donor into heparinised tubes. Naive, central memory, regulatory and stem cell-like memory CD4+ T cells were sorted on a BD FACSAria II using a panel including CD45RO, CCR7, CD25, CD127, CD95 and CD27. A purity above 98% was achieved for all sorted populations. Right away, PBMCs were isolated by Lymphoprep density gradient centrifugation and were stained directly, with no culture step. To minimize batch effects, samples were stained and sorted in pairs, one healthy donor with one patient per experiment. The source of the sample is a study of beta chain features in type 1 diabetes (dated 2018 in TCRdb). Looking at the study overall: Patients and healthy donors did not differ in mean age, gender distribution, total cell number or subset yield. A total of some 100,000,000 sorted cells were examined across all samples, and a strong correlation was observed between cell number per subset and RNA yield. In the study, TCRB repertoires of sorted circulating CD4+ T cell subsets from recently diagnosed type 1 diabetes patients were compared with those of matched healthy donors. Regulatory and stem cell-like memory subsets were obtained from only 8 patients and about eight healthy donors, while naive and central memory subsets were obtained from all 30 or so donors. Study-wide conclusions, independent of this receptor: Because cDNA was sequenced instead of genomic DNA, highly expressing activated cells could be over-represented, though the groups showed no difference in activation or CD3 levels. HLA sub-analyses involved small numbers of individuals, so any influence of HLA type on TCRB rearrangement remained unresolved. PCR might favor shorter templates, but patient and control samples were amplified and corrected together, so any skew would affect both groups equally. In all four CD4+ subsets, TCRB CDR3 length was moderately but significantly shorter in type 1 diabetes patients. At VDJ recombination sites, type 1 diabetes patients had fewer insertions and more deleted nucleotides, which implies abnormalities in thymic rearrangement. The naive, central memory and regulatory TCRB repertoires appeared to resemble one another more closely among patients than among healthy donors.

From the germline V gene (reference sequence), CDR1 is GTSNPN and CDR2 is SVGIG. The CDR3 covers 14 residues, taking in both the cysteine and the phenylalanine. Here the CDR3 DNA is all that survives: 42 bases in frame from base 1. Relative to germline, V is 0 bases shorter and J is 0 bases shorter, with 8 bases between their ends. All of the isolated RNA was reverse transcribed with the High Capacity cDNA Reverse Transcription Kit, so expressed TCRB transcripts were sequenced. Deep immunoSEQ sequencing was performed on naive, central memory and regulatory T cell samples, with an average of approximately 3.9 million total reads per sample. Sorted cells were lysed in RLT buffer, and RNA was extracted using DNase-treated RNeasy Micro or Mini kits according to cell number. Each cell subset was processed on its own to prevent cross-contamination, while patient and healthy donor samples were processed together. The immunoSEQ multiplex PCR was used to amplify TCRB sequences from cDNA, generating 87-bp fragments that spanned the CDR3 region. Sequencing of the amplicons was performed on the Illumina HiSeq platform. In the source study's methods: PCR bias was corrected computationally using synthetic template baselines, and reads within Hamming distance 2 were collapsed, with unmergeable singletons discarded. By aligning reads against IMGT, V, D and J genes, CDR3 length, and insertions or deletions at six rearrangement sites were assigned. Clonotype counts were normalized to sorted cell number within each subset before computing true diversity and Gini coefficients with the tcR R package. The overlap coefficient, calculated on TCRB nucleotide sequences, was used to quantify repertoire sharing. Out-of-frame TCRB sequences from naive cells were analyzed as a proxy for the pre-selection repertoire. TCRdb took over this immuneACCESS table, retaining in-frame rearrangements with V and J assigned. Such tables are incomplete; in checked studies, under half of the missing clones stem from an unresolved V gene, and the remainder is unexplained. Clonal size and the V and J genes are those of that table, whereas D and trimming came from the DNA. The table for this sample lists hundreds of thousands of clones; 25% to 35% of them were counted only once. Together, the top ten hold 0.05% to 0.065% of the sample.

The sequencing sample was made of naive CD4+ T cells from blood. Read against the paper, the sample's cell subset or site label means: true naive CD4+ T cells. The chain links TRBV30 with TRBJ2-5; no D gene can be assigned with confidence. The TCR originated in a young man in good health. The DNA sequence reads TGTGCCTGGAGTGTACTAAGGTACCAAGAGACCCAGTACTTC. Translation gives CAWSVLRYQETQYF.